This entry describes one T cell receptor beta chain. These data belong to a study of OX40 agonist ivuxolimab in advanced cancers. For the study at large: Three partial responders included one hepatocellular carcinoma patient and two cutaneous melanoma patients.

Assay: immunoSEQ multiplex PCR; the TCRdb copy retains only in-frame clones and omits some. This table holds approximately 70,000 clones, more than 70% found once. This CDR3 has 9 amino acids. Trimming shortened V by 6 bases and J by 8 bases, and 4 bases separated the two germline ends. The germline V gene encodes CDR1 SGHTA and CDR2 FQGNSA. This chain uses TRBV7-2 with TRBJ1-1; D not resolved. The clonotype originates from an adult with an advanced solid tumor such as melanoma, head and neck, liver or kidney cancer. The sequencing here drew on CD4+ or CD8+ T cells sorted from blood, taken in a trial of the OX40 agonist ivuxolimab. The CDR3 nucleotides read TGTGCCAGCAGGACAGAAGCTTTCTTT. Amino acids: CASRTEAFF. Looking up the rest from reference TRBV7-2 and TRBJ1-1 gives the full variable domain: GAGVSQSPSNKVTEKGKDVELRCDPISGHTALYWYRQSLGQGLEFLIYFQGNSAPDKSGLPSDRFSAERTGGSVSTLTIQRTQQEDSAVYLCASRTEAFFGQGTRLTVV.